Presented here are 19 T cell receptor beta chains from one specimen sequenced in a study of blood T cell repertoires in COVID-19. Using immunoSEQ multiplex PCR, the repertoire was profiled, and TCRdb retains in-frame clones only, with some absent. The sample shows 70,000 or so clones, over 65% of them seen only once. The sequencing input was peripheral blood. The receptors here all came from a woman aged 65 to 85 with acute or convalescent COVID-19.

This clone was seen just once. The CDR3 here is CASSFGGVGGEQFF. The CDR3 region has the DNA TGTGCCAGCAGCTTCGGCGGTGTGGGGGGTGAGCAGTTCTTC. The V gene is TRBV11-1, the J gene TRBJ2-1; possible D gene TRBD2, 6 bases. Between the trimmed V and J ends, which lost 3 bases and 9 bases, there was a span of 15 bases. Germline CDR1 and CDR2: SGHAT and FQDESV (reference sequence). This CDR3 is built from 14 residues.

This chain uses TRBV28 with TRBJ1-5, with TRBD1 as a possible D gene (5 bases). With 10 bases removed from V and 2 bases from J, the gap between germline ends came to 18 bases. Per the germline V gene, CDR1 is MDHEN and CDR2 is SYDVKM. The CDR3 spans 15 residues. CDR3 DNA: TGTGCCACCCTCGACCTAAACAGGCGCAATCAGCCCCAGCATTTT. It is translated as CATLDLNRRNQPQHF.

V and J are TRBV6-5 and TRBJ2-1; the D gene is possibly TRBD2 (6 bases). V dropped 11 bases and J dropped 8 bases, with 19 bases sitting between them. Germline-derived CDR1 and CDR2 are MNHEY and SVGAGI. The CDR3 loop spans 13 amino acids. CDR3 amino acids: CAAKGGRWDEQFF. In DNA, the CDR3 is TGTGCCGCGAAAGGAGGGAGGTGGGATGAGCAGTTCTTC.

This clone was observed a single time. V gene TRBV6-5 combines with J gene TRBJ2-2; TRBD2 matches at 10 bases. The CDR3 is made up of 15 amino acids. With V trimmed by 6 bases and J by 6 bases, 7 bases remained unmatched. CDR1 and CDR2 from the germline V gene are MNHEY and SVGAGI. The DNA for the CDR3 is TGTGCCAGCAGGCCTGGGACTAGCGCTGCCGGGGAGCTGTTTTTT. Residues: CASRPGTSAAGELFF.

In its sample, this clone was seen a few times. This sequence joins TRBV19 and TRBJ1-3; no reliable D call. CDR3 length equals 14 residues. The V gene's germline CDR1 is LNHDA and CDR2 SQIVND (reference sequence). The V gene lost 7 bases and the J gene lost 0 bases, with 10 bases spanning the gap. The CDR3 protein is CASIEGPSGNTIYF. CDR3 coding DNA: TGTGCCAGTATTGAGGGTCCCTCTGGAAACACCATATATTTT.

V and J are TRBV15 and TRBJ2-5; TRBD2 matches at 8 bases. The CDR3 runs to 18 residues. Germline CDR1 is LNHNV and CDR2 is YYDKDF (reference sequence). The V segment lost 2 bases and the J segment 4 bases; nucleotides outside the gene matches: 15. As DNA, the CDR3 is TGTGCCACCAGCAGATCCTACGGGGGGGCAGGCGCGGGAGAGACCCAGTACTTC. This sequence encodes CATSRSYGGAGAGETQYF. Filled out from reference TRBV15 and TRBJ2-5, the complete variable domain reads DAMVIQNPRYQVTQFGKPVTLSCSQTLNHNVMYWYQQKSSQAPKLLFHYYDKDFNNEADTPDNFQSRRPNTSFCFLDIRSPGLGDTAMYLCATSRSYGGAGAGETQYFGPGTRLLVL.

This clone was observed at least ten times. The chain couples TRBV9 to TRBJ2-6; D is ambiguous. Germline assignment: CDR1 SGDLS and CDR2 YYNGEE. V was cut by 7 bases and J by 0 bases, with 5 bases left in between. The CDR3 extends over 13 amino acids. The CDR3 region has the DNA TGTGCCAGCCAATTCTCTGGGGCCAACGTCCTGACTTTC. This gives the protein CASQFSGANVLTF.

This clone was seen only a few times. The chain uses TRBV18 and TRBJ1-4; 9 nucleotides line up with TRBD1. Looked up from germline, CDR1 is KGHSH and CDR2 is LQKENI. The CDR3 contains 16 residues. The J segment lost 8 bases and the V segment lost 3 bases, leaving 10 bases of the junction unmatched. CDR3 nucleotides: TGTGCCAGCTCACCCCAGAGGGGACAGGGCCGCGAAAAACTGTTTTTT. This sequence encodes CASSPQRGQGREKLFF.

The rearrangement joins TRBV2 to TRBJ1-1, with 8 nucleotides matching TRBD1. The V and J ends lost 5 bases and 1 base, in that order; junction bases with no gene match: 6. Germline CDR1 reads SNHLY; CDR2 reads FYNNEI. This CDR3 is 15 amino acids long. CDR3 loop: CASSSRTGTNTEAFF. The CDR3 nucleotides are TGTGCCAGCAGTTCCAGGACAGGGACGAACACTGAAGCTTTCTTT.

The CDR3 DNA is TGTGCCAGCAGCTTTCAAGGAGACACTGAAGCTTTCTTT. It codes for CASSFQGDTEAFF. The chain carries TRBV7-2 and TRBJ1-1; no clear D gene. Trimming took 3 bases from V and 3 from J, leaving 8 bases between them. Germline V gives CDR1 SGHTA, CDR2 FQGNSA. This CDR3 has 13 amino acids.

This clone has just a few counts. The J gene is TRBJ2-2, the V gene TRBV11-2, with 11 bases lining up with TRBD2. V dropped 6 bases and J dropped 5; count of bases not matched to a gene: 5. The CDR3 is 15 amino acids. The germline V gene has CDR1 SGHAT and CDR2 FQNNGV. The DNA of the CDR3 is TGTGCCAGCAGTTTTACTAGCGGGAGTACCGGGGAGCTGTTTTTT. This translates into CASSFTSGSTGELFF.

This clone was counted between two and nine times. J is TRBJ1-1 and V is TRBV28, with 7 nucleotides matching TRBD1. Trimming cost V 6 bases and J 3 bases; bases outside gene matches: 4. The CDR3 has 13 amino acids. Per the germline V gene, CDR1 is MDHEN and CDR2 is SYDVKM. The CDR3 sequence: CASRGQAHTEAFF. As DNA, the CDR3 is TGTGCCAGCAGAGGACAGGCGCACACTGAAGCTTTCTTT.

The V and J genes are TRBV27 and TRBJ2-1, with a possible D match to TRBD1 (5 bases). Germline CDR1 and CDR2: MNHEY and SMNVEV (reference sequence). CDR3 length: 15 residues. V lost 0 bases and J 5 bases, leaving 11 bases between the germline ends. The CDR3: CASSLSPIGDNEQFF. The CDR3 region has the DNA TGTGCCAGCAGTTTATCGCCAATAGGGGACAATGAGCAGTTCTTC.

CDR3 nucleotide sequence: TGTGCCAGCAGGTCGATGTGGCTAGCGGGAGAGGGGGAGACCCAGTACTTC. The encoded protein is CASRSMWLAGEGETQYF. V usage is TRBV2 and J usage is TRBJ2-5; the match to TRBD2 covers 10 bases. Germline loops: CDR1 SNHLY, CDR2 FYNNEI. J lost 5 bases, V lost 6 bases, and 15 bases had no gene match. The CDR3 spans 17 residues.

The V gene is TRBV6-5, the J gene TRBJ1-1, with D perhaps matching TRBD1 (6 bases). CDR3 length: 14 residues. The germline V gene has CDR1 MNHEY and CDR2 SVGAGI. Trimming left V 7 bases short and J 5 bases short, with 17 bases between. Here the CDR3 reads CASKAGDLSTEAFF. CDR3 bases: TGTGCCAGCAAGGCAGGGGATCTGAGTACTGAAGCTTTCTTT.

In the case of this clone: Other DNA sequences in the sample encode the same CDR3. This rearrangement joins TRBV28 to TRBJ1-5; 9 nucleotides line up with TRBD1. The CDR3 has 13 amino acids. J gave up 4 bases and V 6 bases, and 1 base lay outside the gene matches. The V gene's germline CDR1 is MDHEN and CDR2 SYDVKM. This CDR3 is CASSDRGNQPQHF. The DNA of the CDR3 is TGTGCCAGCAGCGACAGGGGGAATCAGCCCCAGCATTTT. Full variable domain (outside the CDR3, taken from reference TRBV28 and TRBJ1-5): DVKVTQSSRYLVKRTGEKVFLECVQDMDHENMFWYRQDPGLGLRLIYFSYDVKMKEKGDIPEGYSVSREKKERFSLILESASTNQTSMYLCASSDRGNQPQHFGDGTRLSIL.

This chain links TRBV27 with TRBJ2-7, with TRBD2 identical over 12 bases. Trimming at V came to 6 bases and at J to 3 bases, leaving 6 bases not matched to a gene. Germline values: CDR1 MNHEY, CDR2 SMNVEV (reference sequence). The CDR3 has 15 residues. As DNA, the CDR3 is TGTGCCAGCAGACAAAGGACTAGCGGGGTCTACGAGCAGTACTTC. Residues: CASRQRTSGVYEQYF.

V is TRBV6-5 and J is TRBJ2-2; TRBD1 is a possible D gene (6 bases). Germline V lookup: CDR1 MNHEY, CDR2 SVGAGI. The CDR3 is 13 residues long. The V and J ends lost 6 bases and 7 bases respectively, with 12 bases between them. CDR3 protein: CASSPQGGGELFF. Written as DNA, the CDR3 is TGTGCCAGCAGCCCGCAAGGGGGCGGGGAGCTGTTTTTT.

The CDR3: CASSPIPMNTEAFF. The CDR3 DNA follows: TGTGCCAGCAGCCCCATCCCTATGAACACTGAAGCTTTCTTT. The chain carries TRBV9 and TRBJ1-1; D gene unclear. Germline assignment: CDR1 SGDLS and CDR2 YYNGEE. The V and J ends lost 4 bases and 0 bases respectively, with 10 bases between them. There are 14 residues in the CDR3.